The 4 T cell receptor beta chains listed next were all sequenced from one sample in a study of cytomegalovirus exposure and HLA in healthy donors. The primer mix had 60 Vbeta and 13 Jbeta primers. The method was immunoSEQ multiplex PCR; TCRdb's version includes in-frame clones alone and lacks a portion of them. The sample holds roughly 120,000 clones, 81% seen once. The sample taken for sequencing was PBMCs. The receptors stem from a woman aged 30 to 39 in good health and CMV-seronegative.

This chain connects TRBV2 to TRBJ1-4; no definite D call. From germline, CDR1 is SNHLY and CDR2 FYNNEI. The V and J ends lost 2 bases and 0 bases respectively, with 4 bases between them. This CDR3 spans 14 amino acids. DNA for the CDR3: TGTGCCAGCAGTGAACCTGCAACTAATGAAAAACTGTTTTTT. This sequence encodes CASSEPATNEKLFF.

This chain links TRBV6-5 with TRBJ1-4; 10 bases align to TRBD1. This CDR3 contains 15 residues. Germline V lookup: CDR1 MNHEY, CDR2 SVGAGI. The J segment lost 8 bases and the V segment lost 6 bases, leaving 9 bases of the junction unmatched. This CDR3 is CASSLDRGRGEKLFF. In DNA form, the CDR3 reads TGTGCCAGCAGCCTCGACAGGGGGCGCGGGGAAAAACTGTTTTTT.

The chain is built from TRBV5-4 and TRBJ2-3, with 9 positions matching TRBD2. This CDR3 has 15 amino acids. J gave up 2 bases and V 0 bases, and 1 base lay outside the gene matches. CDR1 and CDR2 from the germline V gene are SGHNT and YYREEE (reference sequence). CDR3 DNA: TGTGCCAGCAGCTTGGGACTAGCGGTCACAGATACGCAGTATTTT. Amino acids: CASSLGLAVTDTQYF. Using reference TRBV5-4 and TRBJ2-3 for the parts outside the CDR3, the full variable domain is ETGVTQSPTHLIKTRGQQVTLRCSSQSGHNTVSWYQQALGQGPQFIFQYYREEENGRGNFPPRFSGLQFPNYSSELNVNALELDDSALYLCASSLGLAVTDTQYFGPGTRLTVL.

The chain carries TRBV6-6 and TRBJ2-1; 10 nucleotides line up with TRBD1. The CDR3 runs 15 residues. Trimming cost V 5 bases and J 4 bases; bases outside gene matches: 5. Germline V gene data show CDR1 as MNHNY and CDR2 as SVGAGI (reference sequence). The CDR3 loop reads CASSDVGQGYNEQFF. CDR3 coding DNA: TGTGCCAGCAGTGACGTGGGACAGGGGTACAATGAGCAGTTCTTC.